Here is one T cell receptor (beta chain) with its context. Its specificity is not known. The data were produced by immunoSEQ multiplex PCR, yet TCRdb's version contains in-frame clones alone and is incomplete. Here the sample spans about 34,000 clones, around three quarters being singletons. The CDR3 is 17 amino acids. Per germline, CDR1 LGHDT and CDR2 YNNKEL (reference sequence). J gave up 5 bases and V 2 bases, and 8 bases lay outside the gene matches. This entry is derived from a study of T cell responses to AZD1222 COVID-19 vaccine. Study findings and constraints: Unmutated variant regions are reportedly targeted by nearly half of spike-specific TCRs. Donors were mostly white British, more females; clonal diversity possibly underestimated. Sampling captured repertoires only after the peak T cell response.

Second-dose schedules of about 4 or about 12 weeks were combined. The specimen comprised peripheral blood, sampled 28 days after the second AZD1222 dose. This chain uses TRBV3-1 (or the pseudogene TRBV3-2) with TRBJ2-5, with 13 nucleotides matching TRBD2. This receptor was obtained from an adult who received the AZD1222 COVID-19 vaccine. CDR3 region: CASSQLSGLAGEETQYF. The CDR3 DNA reads as TGTGCCAGCAGCCAACTAAGTGGACTAGCGGGAGAGGAGACCCAGTACTTC.